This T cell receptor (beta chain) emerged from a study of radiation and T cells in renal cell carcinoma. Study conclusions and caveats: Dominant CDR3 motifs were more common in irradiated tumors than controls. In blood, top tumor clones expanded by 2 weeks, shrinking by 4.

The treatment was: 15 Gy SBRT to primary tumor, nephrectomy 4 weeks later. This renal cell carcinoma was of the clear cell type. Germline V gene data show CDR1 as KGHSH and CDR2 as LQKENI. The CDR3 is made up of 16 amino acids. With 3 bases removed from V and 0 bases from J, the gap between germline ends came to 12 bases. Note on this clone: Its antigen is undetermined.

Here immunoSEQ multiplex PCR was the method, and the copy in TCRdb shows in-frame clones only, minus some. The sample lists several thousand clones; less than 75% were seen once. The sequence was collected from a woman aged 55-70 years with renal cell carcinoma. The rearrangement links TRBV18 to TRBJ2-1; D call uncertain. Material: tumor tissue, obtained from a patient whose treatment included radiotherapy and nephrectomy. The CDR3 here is CASSPTYSSSYNEQFF. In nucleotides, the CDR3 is TGTGCCAGCTCACCGACTTATTCCAGCTCCTACAATGAGCAGTTCTTC.